This T cell receptor (beta chain) was observed in a study of blood T cell repertoires in COVID-19. Study summary: COVID-19 samples from acute and convalescent phases originated in the United States, Italy and Spain. The analysed material was cDNA or gDNA that came from T cells, B-cell-depleted T cells, or PBMCs.

Per the original data handling: Counts of nucleated cells, estimated from reference gene primer amplification, were obtained. Assay: immunoSEQ multiplex PCR; the TCRdb copy retains only in-frame clones and omits some. The V and J calls and clone size are taken from that table; D and trimming were inferred from the DNA. In the table there are about 150,000 clones, roughly 80% of which are singletons. The CDR3 is 15 residues long. Germline V gene lookup returns CDR1 SGHTA and CDR2 FQGTGA. V lost 6 bases, J lost 0 bases, and 14 bases lay in between. The chain links TRBV7-3 to TRBJ1-1, with a weak D call TRBD1 (5 bases). The source material was peripheral blood. This TCR was sampled from a woman aged 55-69 years with COVID-19, enrolled during active disease. The CDR3 sequence: CASSPGRGMNTEAFF. CDR3 nucleotide sequence: TGTGCCAGCAGTCCCGGGCGGGGGATGAACACTGAAGCTTTCTTT.